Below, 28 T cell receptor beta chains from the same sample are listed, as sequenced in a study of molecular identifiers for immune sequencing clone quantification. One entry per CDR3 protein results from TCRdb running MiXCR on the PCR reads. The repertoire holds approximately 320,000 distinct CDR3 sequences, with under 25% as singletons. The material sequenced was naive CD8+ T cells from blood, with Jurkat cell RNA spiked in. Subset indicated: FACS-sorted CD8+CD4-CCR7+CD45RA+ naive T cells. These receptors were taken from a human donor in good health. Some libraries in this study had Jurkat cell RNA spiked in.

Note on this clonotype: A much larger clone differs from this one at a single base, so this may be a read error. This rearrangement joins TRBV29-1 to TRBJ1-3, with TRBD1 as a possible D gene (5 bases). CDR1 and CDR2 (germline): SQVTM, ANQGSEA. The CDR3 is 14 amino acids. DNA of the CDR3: TGCGGCGTTGGTATCCCGGGGGGTGGAAACACCATATATTTT. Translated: CGVGIPGGGNTIYF.

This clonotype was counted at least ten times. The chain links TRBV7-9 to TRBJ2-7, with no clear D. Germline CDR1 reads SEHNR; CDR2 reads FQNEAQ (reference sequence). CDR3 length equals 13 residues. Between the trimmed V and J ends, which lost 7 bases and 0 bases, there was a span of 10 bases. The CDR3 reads CASTPGYSYEQYF. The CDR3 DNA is TGTGCCAGCACCCCAGGCTACTCCTACGAGCAGTACTTC.

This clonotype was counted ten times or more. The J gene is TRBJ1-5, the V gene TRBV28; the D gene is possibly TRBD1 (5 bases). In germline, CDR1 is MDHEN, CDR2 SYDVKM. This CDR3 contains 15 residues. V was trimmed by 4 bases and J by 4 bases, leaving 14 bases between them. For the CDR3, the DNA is TGTGCCAGCAGTTATGGGGCCTCCTCAAATCAGCCCCAGCATTTT. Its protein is CASSYGASSNQPQHF.

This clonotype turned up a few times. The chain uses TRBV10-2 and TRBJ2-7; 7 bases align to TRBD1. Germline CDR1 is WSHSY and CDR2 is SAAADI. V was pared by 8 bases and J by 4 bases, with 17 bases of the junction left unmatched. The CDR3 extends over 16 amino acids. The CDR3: CASRPLAQGPLYEQYF. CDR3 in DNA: TGCGCCAGCCGCCCGTTGGCACAGGGGCCCCTGTACGAGCAGTACTTC.

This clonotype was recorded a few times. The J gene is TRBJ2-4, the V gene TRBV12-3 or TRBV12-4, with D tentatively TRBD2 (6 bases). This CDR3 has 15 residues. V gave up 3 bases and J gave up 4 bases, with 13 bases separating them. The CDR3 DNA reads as TGTGCCAGCAGTTTGGAACAAGGACTAAAAAACATTCAGTACTTC. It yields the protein CASSLEQGLKNIQYF.

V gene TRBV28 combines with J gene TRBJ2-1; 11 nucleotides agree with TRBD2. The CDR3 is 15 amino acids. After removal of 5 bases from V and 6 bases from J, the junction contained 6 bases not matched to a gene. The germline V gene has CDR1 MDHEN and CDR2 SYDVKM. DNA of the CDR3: TGTGCCAGCAGTCCTACTAGCGGGAGTGGCAATGAGCAGTTCTTC. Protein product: CASSPTSGSGNEQFF.

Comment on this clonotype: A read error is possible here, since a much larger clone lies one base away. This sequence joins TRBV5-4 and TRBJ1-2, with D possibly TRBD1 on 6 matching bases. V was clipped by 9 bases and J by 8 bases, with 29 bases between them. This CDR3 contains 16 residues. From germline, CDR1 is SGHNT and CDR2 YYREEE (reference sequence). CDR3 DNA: TGTGCCAACACACCGGGAAGGCTACAGGGAGTGGGCGGCTACACCTTC. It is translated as CANTPGRLQGVGGYTF.

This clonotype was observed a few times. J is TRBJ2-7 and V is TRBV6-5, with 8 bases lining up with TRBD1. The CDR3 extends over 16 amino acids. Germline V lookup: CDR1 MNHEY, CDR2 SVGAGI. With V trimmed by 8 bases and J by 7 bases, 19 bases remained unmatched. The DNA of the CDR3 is TGTGCCAGCTACGCCCCAGGGGGGACAGGTCTAGGGGAGCAGTACTTC. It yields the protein CASYAPGGTGLGEQYF.

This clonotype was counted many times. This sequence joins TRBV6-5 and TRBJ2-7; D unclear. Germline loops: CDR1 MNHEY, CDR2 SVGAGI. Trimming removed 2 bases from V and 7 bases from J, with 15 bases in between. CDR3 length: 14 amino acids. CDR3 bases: TGTGCCAGCAGTTACGTAGGTACCTGGGTTGAGCAGTACTTC. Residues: CASSYVGTWVEQYF.

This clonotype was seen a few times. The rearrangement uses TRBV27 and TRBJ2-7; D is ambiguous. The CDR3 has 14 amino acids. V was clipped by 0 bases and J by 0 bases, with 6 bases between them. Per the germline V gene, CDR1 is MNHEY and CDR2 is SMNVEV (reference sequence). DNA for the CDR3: TGTGCCAGCAGTTTATCGATTGACTCCTACGAGCAGTACTTC. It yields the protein CASSLSIDSYEQYF.

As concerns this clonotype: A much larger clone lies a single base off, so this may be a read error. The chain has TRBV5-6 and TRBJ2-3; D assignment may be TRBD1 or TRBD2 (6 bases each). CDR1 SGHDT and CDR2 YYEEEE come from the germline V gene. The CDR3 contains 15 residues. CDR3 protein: CASSLRGATTDPQYF. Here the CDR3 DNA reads TGTGCCAGCAGCTTAAGGGGGGCGACAACAGATCCGCAGTATTTT. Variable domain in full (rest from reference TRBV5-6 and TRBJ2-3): DAGVTQSPTHLIKTRGQQVTLRCSPKSGHDTVSWYQQALGQGPQFIFQYYEEEERQRGNFPDRFSGHQFPNYSSELNVNALLLGDSALYLCASSLRGATTDPQYFGPGTRLTVL.

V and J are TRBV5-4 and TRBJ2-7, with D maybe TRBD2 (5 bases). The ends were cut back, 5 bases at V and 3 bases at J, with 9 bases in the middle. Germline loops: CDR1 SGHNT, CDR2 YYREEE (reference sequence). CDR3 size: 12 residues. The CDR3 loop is CASREDGYEQYF. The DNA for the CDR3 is TGTGCCAGCAGGGAGGACGGCTACGAGCAGTACTTC.

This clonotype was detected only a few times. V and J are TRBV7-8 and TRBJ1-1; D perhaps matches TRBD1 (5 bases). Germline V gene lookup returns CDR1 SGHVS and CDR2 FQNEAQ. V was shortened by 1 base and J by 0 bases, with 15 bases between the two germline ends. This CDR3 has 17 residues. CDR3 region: CASSLDGQGQMNTEAFF. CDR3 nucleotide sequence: TGTGCCAGCAGCTTAGACGGACAAGGACAAATGAACACTGAAGCTTTCTTT.

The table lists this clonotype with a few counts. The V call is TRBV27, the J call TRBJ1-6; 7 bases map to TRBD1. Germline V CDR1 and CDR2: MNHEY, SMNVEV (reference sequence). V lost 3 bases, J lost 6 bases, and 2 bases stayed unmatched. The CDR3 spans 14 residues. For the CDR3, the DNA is TGTGCCAGCAGTTTTGGGGACAGTAATTCACCCCTCCACTTT. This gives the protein CASSFGDSNSPLHF.

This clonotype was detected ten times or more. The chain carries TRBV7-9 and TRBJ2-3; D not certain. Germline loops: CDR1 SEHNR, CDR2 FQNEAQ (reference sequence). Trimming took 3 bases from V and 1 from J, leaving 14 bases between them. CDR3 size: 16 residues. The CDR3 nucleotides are TGTGCCAGCAGCTTCCCGACCGTCCAGGGCACAGATACGCAGTATTTT. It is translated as CASSFPTVQGTDTQYF.

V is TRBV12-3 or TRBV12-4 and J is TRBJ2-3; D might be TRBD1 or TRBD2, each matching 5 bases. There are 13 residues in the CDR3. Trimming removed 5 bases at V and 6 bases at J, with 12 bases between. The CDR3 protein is CASSPGTSDTQYF. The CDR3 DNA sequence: TGTGCCAGCAGTCCAGGGACGTCGGATACGCAGTATTTT.

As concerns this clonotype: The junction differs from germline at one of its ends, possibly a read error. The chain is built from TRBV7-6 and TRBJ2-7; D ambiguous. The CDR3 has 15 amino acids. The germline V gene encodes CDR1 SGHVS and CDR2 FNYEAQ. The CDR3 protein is CASSLAPGSSYEQYF. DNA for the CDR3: TGTGCCAGCAGCTTAGCTCCTGGAAGCTCCTACGAACAGTACTTC.

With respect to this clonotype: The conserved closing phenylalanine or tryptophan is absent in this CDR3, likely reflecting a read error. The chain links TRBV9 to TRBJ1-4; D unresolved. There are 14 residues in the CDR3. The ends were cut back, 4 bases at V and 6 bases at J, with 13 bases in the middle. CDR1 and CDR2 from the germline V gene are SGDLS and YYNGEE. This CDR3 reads CASSPGSNDEKLFL. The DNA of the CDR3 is TGTGCCAGCAGCCCCGGCAGTAATGATGAAAAACTGTTTCTT.

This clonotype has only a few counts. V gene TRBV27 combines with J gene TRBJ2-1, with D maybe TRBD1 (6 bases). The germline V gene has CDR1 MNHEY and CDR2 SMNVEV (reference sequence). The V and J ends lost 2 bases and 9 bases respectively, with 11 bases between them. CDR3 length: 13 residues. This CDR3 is CASSLVPQGEQFF. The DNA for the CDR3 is TGTGCCAGCAGTTTAGTCCCACAGGGTGAGCAGTTCTTC.

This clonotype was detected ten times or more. CDR3 region: CASSQLGGYNEQFF. CDR3 sequence (DNA): TGCGCCAGCAGCCAACTTGGGGGGTACAATGAGCAGTTCTTC. This sequence joins TRBV4-1 and TRBJ2-1; TRBD2 might be the D (6 bases). CDR1 is MGHRA, CDR2 YSYEKL, per germline. This CDR3 contains 14 residues. Trimming stripped 2 bases from V and 4 bases from J, with 9 bases between.

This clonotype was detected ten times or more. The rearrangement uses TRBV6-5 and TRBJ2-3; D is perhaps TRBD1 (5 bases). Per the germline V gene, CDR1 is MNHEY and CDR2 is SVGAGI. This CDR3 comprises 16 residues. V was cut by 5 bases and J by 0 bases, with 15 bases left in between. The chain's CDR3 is CASSTWTYGSTDTQYF. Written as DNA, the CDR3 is TGTGCCAGCAGTACATGGACATATGGTAGCACAGATACGCAGTATTTT.

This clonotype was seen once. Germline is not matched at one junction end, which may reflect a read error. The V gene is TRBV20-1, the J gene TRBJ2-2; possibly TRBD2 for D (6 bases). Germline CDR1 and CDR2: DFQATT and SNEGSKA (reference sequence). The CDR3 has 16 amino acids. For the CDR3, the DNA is TGCAGTGCTAGAGATCAAACGTCGCGGGGCACCGGGGAGCAGTTTTTT. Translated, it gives CSARDQTSRGTGEQFF.

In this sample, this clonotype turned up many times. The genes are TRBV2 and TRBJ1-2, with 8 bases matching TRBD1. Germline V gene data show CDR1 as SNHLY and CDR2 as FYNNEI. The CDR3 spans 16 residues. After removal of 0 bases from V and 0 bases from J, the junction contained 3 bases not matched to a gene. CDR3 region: CASSEAGQAPNYGYTF. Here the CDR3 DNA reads TGTGCCAGCAGTGAAGCGGGACAGGCGCCTAACTATGGCTACACCTTC.

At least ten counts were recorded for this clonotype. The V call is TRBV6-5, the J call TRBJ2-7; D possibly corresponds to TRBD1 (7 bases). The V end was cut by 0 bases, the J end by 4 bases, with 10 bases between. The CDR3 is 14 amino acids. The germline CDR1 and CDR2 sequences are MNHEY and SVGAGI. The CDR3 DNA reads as TGTGCCAGCAGTTACTCATCAGGGGGGTACGAGCAGTACTTC. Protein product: CASSYSSGGYEQYF.

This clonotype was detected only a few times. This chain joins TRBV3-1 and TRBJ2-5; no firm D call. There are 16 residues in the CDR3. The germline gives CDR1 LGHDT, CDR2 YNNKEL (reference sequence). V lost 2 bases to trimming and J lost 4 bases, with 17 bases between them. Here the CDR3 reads CASSQSQTGHRETQYF. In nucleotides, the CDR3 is TGTGCCAGCAGCCAATCCCAAACCGGTCATCGAGAGACCCAGTACTTC.

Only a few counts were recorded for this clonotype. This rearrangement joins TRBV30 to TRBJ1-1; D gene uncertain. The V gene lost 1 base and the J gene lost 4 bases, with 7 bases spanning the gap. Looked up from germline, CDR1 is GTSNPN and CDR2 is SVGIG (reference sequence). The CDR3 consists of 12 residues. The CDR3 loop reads CAWSALATEAFF. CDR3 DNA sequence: TGTGCCTGGAGTGCCCTGGCCACTGAAGCTTTCTTT.

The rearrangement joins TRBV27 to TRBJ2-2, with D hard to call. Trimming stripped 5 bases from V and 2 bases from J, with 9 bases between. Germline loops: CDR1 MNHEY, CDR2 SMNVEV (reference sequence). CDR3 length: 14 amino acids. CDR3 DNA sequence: TGTGCCAGCAGTCCCGGATATAACACCGGGGAGCTGTTTTTT. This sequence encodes CASSPGYNTGELFF.

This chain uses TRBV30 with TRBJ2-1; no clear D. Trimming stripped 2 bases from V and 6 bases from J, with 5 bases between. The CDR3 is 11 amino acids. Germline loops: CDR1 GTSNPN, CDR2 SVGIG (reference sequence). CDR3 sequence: CAWSPANEQFF. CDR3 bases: TGTGCCTGGAGTCCGGCCAATGAGCAGTTCTTC.